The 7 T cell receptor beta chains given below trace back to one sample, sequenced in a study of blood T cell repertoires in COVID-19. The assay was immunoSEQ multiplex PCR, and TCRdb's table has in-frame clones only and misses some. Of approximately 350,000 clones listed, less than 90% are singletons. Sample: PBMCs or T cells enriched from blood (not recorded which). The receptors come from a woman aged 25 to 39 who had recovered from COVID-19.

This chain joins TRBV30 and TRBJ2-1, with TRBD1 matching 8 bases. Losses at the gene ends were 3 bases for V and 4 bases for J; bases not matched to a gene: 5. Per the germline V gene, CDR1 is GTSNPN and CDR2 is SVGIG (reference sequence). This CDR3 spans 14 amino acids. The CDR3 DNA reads TGTGCCTGGAGCGCAGGGGGCGGGTACAATGAGCAGTTCTTC. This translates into CAWSAGGGYNEQFF. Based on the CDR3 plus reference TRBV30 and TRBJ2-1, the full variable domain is SQTIHQWPATLVQPVGSPLSLECTVEGTSNPNLYWYRQAAGRGLQLLFYSVGIGQISSEVPQNLSASRPQDRQFILSSKKLLLSDSGFYLCAWSAGGGYNEQFFGPGTRLTVL.

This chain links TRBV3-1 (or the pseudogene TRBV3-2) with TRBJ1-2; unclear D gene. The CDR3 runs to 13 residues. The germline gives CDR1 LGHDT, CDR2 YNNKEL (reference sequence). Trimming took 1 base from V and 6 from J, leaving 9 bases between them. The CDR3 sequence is CASSQGIADGYTF. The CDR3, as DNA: TGTGCCAGCAGCCAAGGAATTGCGGATGGCTACACCTTC.

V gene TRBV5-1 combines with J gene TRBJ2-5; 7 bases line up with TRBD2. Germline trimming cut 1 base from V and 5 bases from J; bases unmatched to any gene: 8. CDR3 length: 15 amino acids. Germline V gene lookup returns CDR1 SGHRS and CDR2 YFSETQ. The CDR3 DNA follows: TGCGCCAGCAGCTTGAAGGGAGGGTCAGGGGAGACCCAGTACTTC. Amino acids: CASSLKGGSGETQYF.

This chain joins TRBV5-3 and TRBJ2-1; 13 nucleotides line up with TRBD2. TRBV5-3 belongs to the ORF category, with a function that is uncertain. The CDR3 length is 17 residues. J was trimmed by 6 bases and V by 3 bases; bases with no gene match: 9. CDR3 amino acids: CARSSGLAGRRGNEQFF. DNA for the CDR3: TGTGCCAGAAGCTCGGGACTAGCGGGAAGGAGGGGCAATGAGCAGTTCTTC.

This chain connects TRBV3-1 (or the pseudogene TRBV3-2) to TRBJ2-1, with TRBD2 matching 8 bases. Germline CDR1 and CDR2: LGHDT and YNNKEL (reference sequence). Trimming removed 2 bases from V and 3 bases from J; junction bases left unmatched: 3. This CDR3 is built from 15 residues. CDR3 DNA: TGTGCCAGCAGCCAATTCGGGACTAGCTACAATGAGCAGTTCTTC. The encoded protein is CASSQFGTSYNEQFF.

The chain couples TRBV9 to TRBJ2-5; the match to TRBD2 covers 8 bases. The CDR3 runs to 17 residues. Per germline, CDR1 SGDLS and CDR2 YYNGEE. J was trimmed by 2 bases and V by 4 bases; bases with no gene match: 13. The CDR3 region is CASSPGSLSGAQETQYF. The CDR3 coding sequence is TGTGCCAGCAGCCCGGGATCGCTTAGCGGGGCACAAGAGACCCAGTACTTC.

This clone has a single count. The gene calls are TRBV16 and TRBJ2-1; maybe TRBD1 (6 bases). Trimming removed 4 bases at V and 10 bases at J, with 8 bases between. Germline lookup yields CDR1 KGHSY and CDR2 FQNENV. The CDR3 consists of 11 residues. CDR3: CASSLGTEQFF. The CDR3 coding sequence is TGTGCCAGCAGCCTCGGGACAGAGCAGTTCTTC.